Below are 32 T cell receptor beta chains sequenced from a single sample in a study of memory CD4+ T cells and cytomegalovirus serostatus. Using immunoSEQ multiplex PCR, the repertoire was profiled, and TCRdb retains in-frame clones only, with some absent. The sample shows 45,000 to 60,000 clones, just under 80% of them seen only once. The sort gate was single viable CD3+CD4+CD8-CD45RO+ cells for memory CD4+ T cells. Input material: memory CD4+ T cells from blood. The receptor set was obtained from an adult in good health and CMV-seronegative.

The V call is TRBV21-1, the J call TRBJ2-2; the DNA was not compared with TRBD2, the D call given in the table. TRBV21-1 is deemed a pseudogene. This CDR3 contains 16 residues. In nucleotides, the CDR3 is TGTGCCAGCAGCAAAGCGAGAACTGCGAACACCGGGGAGCTGTTTTTT. Protein: CASSKARTANTGELFF.

The gene calls are TRBV5-4 and TRBJ2-3; either TRBD1 or TRBD2 may supply D (6 bases each). There are 16 residues in the CDR3. Trimming took off 4 bases at V and 6 bases at J, with 21 bases between the two ends. Germline loops: CDR1 SGHNT, CDR2 YYREEE (reference sequence). CDR3 protein: CASSLEGGKSWDTQYF. The CDR3 DNA sequence: TGTGCCAGCAGCCTGGAAGGGGGGAAGAGTTGGGATACGCAGTATTTT.

V is TRBV5-1 and J is TRBJ1-1; the match to TRBD1 covers 8 bases. CDR1 is SGHRS, CDR2 YFSETQ, per germline. The CDR3 sequence is 14 residues long. With V trimmed by 1 base and J by 4 bases, 3 bases remained unmatched. The DNA for the CDR3 is TGCGCCAGCAGCTTGCCGACAGGGGCCACTGAAGCTTTCTTT. Its translation: CASSLPTGATEAFF.

This clone was observed once. This rearrangement joins TRBV6-6 to TRBJ2-2; TRBD2 matches at 14 bases. CDR3 length: 16 amino acids. The V gene end was trimmed by 8 bases and the J gene end by 4 bases; junction bases not matched to a gene: 6. Germline V gives CDR1 MNHNY, CDR2 SVGAGI (reference sequence). Written as DNA, the CDR3 is TGTGCCAGCCGGACTAGCGGGAGGAGGGTCACCGGGGAGCTGTTTTTT. Translated, it gives CASRTSGRRVTGELFF.

The J gene is TRBJ2-3, the V gene TRBV6-6; 8 bases are a match to TRBD1. The V segment lost 5 bases and the J segment 4 bases; nucleotides outside the gene matches: 2. The CDR3 is made up of 13 amino acids. Germline V gives CDR1 MNHNY, CDR2 SVGAGI (reference sequence). The CDR3: CASSRQGPDTQYF. The CDR3 DNA follows: TGTGCCAGCAGTCGACAGGGGCCAGATACGCAGTATTTT.

This chain connects TRBV27 to TRBJ2-2, with 8 bases that match TRBD1. CDR1 MNHEY and CDR2 SMNVEV come from the germline V gene (reference sequence). Trimming removed 10 bases from V and 5 bases from J; junction bases left unmatched: 12. The CDR3 sequence is 15 residues long. The CDR3 bases are TGTGCCACTCAAAGGGGAGACAGGGGAACCGGGGAGCTGTTTTTT. Translating gives CATQRGDRGTGELFF.

The chain couples TRBV6-1 to TRBJ1-1; D gene unclear. This CDR3 has 14 residues. V lost 5 bases and J 1 base, leaving 11 bases between the germline ends. In germline, CDR1 is MNHNS, CDR2 SASEGT. CDR3: CASSPYPGNTEAFF. The DNA for the CDR3 is TGTGCCAGCAGTCCATATCCAGGGAACACTGAAGCTTTCTTT.

This clone occurred a few times. The chain is built from TRBV6-5 and TRBJ2-7; D is perhaps TRBD2 (5 bases). Trimming removed 0 bases from V and 1 base from J, with 10 bases in between. The CDR3 sequence is 15 residues long. CDR1 is MNHEY, CDR2 SVGAGI, per germline. This chain's CDR3 is CASSYSASSSYEQYF. CDR3 DNA sequence: TGTGCCAGCAGTTACTCAGCTAGCAGTTCCTACGAGCAGTACTTC.

The chain links TRBV5-4 to TRBJ2-2; 12 nucleotides agree with TRBD2. The length of the CDR3 is 16 residues. V shed 4 bases and J 5 bases; nucleotides not matched to a gene: 6. Per germline, CDR1 SGHNT and CDR2 YYREEE (reference sequence). The CDR3 bases are TGTGCCAGCAGCGCCCTAGCGGGAGGGTTTACCGGGGAGCTGTTTTTT. Amino acid sequence: CASSALAGGFTGELFF.

This clone has only a few counts. This rearrangement joins TRBV28 to TRBJ2-2; 9 nucleotides agree with TRBD2. CDR3 size: 16 residues. Looked up from germline, CDR1 is MDHEN and CDR2 is SYDVKM. V was pared by 1 base and J by 4 bases, with 4 bases of the junction left unmatched. The CDR3 DNA sequence: TGTGCCAGCAGTTTATCGACTAGCGGTACCACCGGGGAGCTGTTTTTT. This codes for CASSLSTSGTTGELFF. Supplemented by reference TRBV28 and TRBJ2-2, the full variable domain reads DVKVTQSSRYLVKRTGEKVFLECVQDMDHENMFWYRQDPGLGLRLIYFSYDVKMKEKGDIPEGYSVSREKKERFSLILESASTNQTSMYLCASSLSTSGTTGELFFGEGSRLTVL.

The rearrangement links TRBV7-9 to TRBJ2-2; D unresolved. The CDR3 spans 19 residues. The V end lost 5 bases, the J end lost 0 bases, and 22 bases lay between the germline ends. Germline V gene lookup returns CDR1 SEHNR and CDR2 FQNEAQ (reference sequence). CDR3 nucleotides: TGTGCCAGCAGCCCAGCTCCTTGGTTTCGGAGCCCGAACACCGGGGAGCTGTTTTTT. Its translation: CASSPAPWFRSPNTGELFF.

The chain recombines TRBV11-2 with TRBJ2-2; D is possibly TRBD2 (5 bases). Trimming shortened V by 4 bases and J by 0 bases, and 9 bases separated the two germline ends. Per germline, CDR1 SGHAT and CDR2 FQNNGV. The length of the CDR3 is 15 residues. The CDR3 nucleotides read TGTGCCAGCAGCTCGGGGAGCTCGAACACCGGGGAGCTGTTTTTT. Its translation: CASSSGSSNTGELFF.

The chain uses TRBV9 and TRBJ2-3; 7 bases agree with TRBD1. CDR1 and CDR2 (germline): SGDLS, YYNGEE. The CDR3 length is 14 residues. V shed 3 bases, J shed 2 bases, and the junction held 3 bases outside the gene matches. CDR3 sequence (DNA): TGTGCCAGCAGCGCGGACAGGTTCACAGATACGCAGTATTTT. Residues: CASSADRFTDTQYF.

This clone was counted between two and nine times. The chain carries TRBV5-1 and TRBJ2-2; tentative D call: TRBD1 (5 bases). This CDR3 contains 17 residues. Germline values: CDR1 SGHRS, CDR2 YFSETQ. Trimming shortened V by 2 bases and J by 5 bases, and 19 bases separated the two germline ends. The CDR3 protein is CASSFKGHSLGTGELFF. The CDR3 nucleotides are TGCGCCAGCAGCTTCAAGGGGCACAGTCTCGGGACCGGGGAGCTGTTTTTT.

V and J are TRBV27 and TRBJ2-2; 8 nucleotides align to TRBD2. Germline V gene sequence: CDR1 MNHEY, CDR2 SMNVEV (reference sequence). After removal of 3 bases from V and 2 bases from J, the junction contained 8 bases not matched to a gene. The CDR3 contains 17 residues. CDR3 coding DNA: TGTGCCAGCAGTTTCCTCGGACTAGCAGCTAACACCGGGGAGCTGTTTTTT. Protein product: CASSFLGLAANTGELFF.

V is TRBV6-1 and J is TRBJ2-1, with 13 bases identical to TRBD2. Trimming removed 1 base from V and 6 bases from J; junction bases left unmatched: 0. The CDR3 is 15 residues long. Germline assignment: CDR1 MNHNS and CDR2 SASEGT. DNA for the CDR3: TGTGCCAGCAGTGAAGGGACTAGCGGGAGCAATGAGCAGTTCTTC. Amino acid sequence: CASSEGTSGSNEQFF.

The gene calls are TRBV4-2 and TRBJ2-3; 11 bases fit TRBD2. Germline loops: CDR1 LGHNA, CDR2 YNFKEQ. The CDR3 has 17 residues. V was clipped by 3 bases and J by 2 bases; unmatched bases: 7. CDR3 sequence (DNA): TGTGCCAGCAGCCATAGACTAGCGGGACTCCTCACAGATACGCAGTATTTT. Translating it yields CASSHRLAGLLTDTQYF.

The rearrangement links TRBV19 to TRBJ2-7; 11 positions match TRBD1. The CDR3 has 15 amino acids. Trimming cost V 5 bases and J 3 bases; bases outside gene matches: 6. Germline V CDR1 and CDR2: LNHDA, SQIVND (reference sequence). The CDR3 DNA follows: TGTGCCAGTAGTGTGTCCGGGACAGGGGGCTACGAGCAGTACTTC. Translated, it gives CASSVSGTGGYEQYF.

V gene TRBV5-6 combines with J gene TRBJ2-3, with D maybe TRBD1 (6 bases). In germline, CDR1 is SGHDT, CDR2 YYEEEE. This CDR3 comprises 17 residues. The V and J ends lost 3 bases and 0 bases respectively, with 17 bases between them. The CDR3 DNA reads as TGTGCCAGCAGCTGGAACCGGGACATTTCTAGCACAGATACGCAGTATTTT. It codes for CASSWNRDISSTDTQYF.

A single count supports this clone. This chain connects TRBV5-1 to TRBJ2-5, with 11 bases that match TRBD1. V lost 4 bases, J lost 2 bases, and 7 bases stayed unmatched. Germline CDR1 reads SGHRS; CDR2 reads YFSETQ. The CDR3 length is 16 residues. This CDR3 is CASSRSGTGGQETQYF. CDR3 in DNA: TGCGCCAGCAGCCGTTCCGGGACAGGGGGTCAAGAGACCCAGTACTTC. The full variable domain, in which reference TRBV5-1 and TRBJ2-5 provide the parts outside the CDR3, is KAGVTQTPRYLIKTRGQQVTLSCSPISGHRSVSWYQQTPGQGLQFLFEYFSETQRNKGNFPGRFSGRQFSNSRSEMNVSTLELGDSALYLCASSRSGTGGQETQYFGPGTRLLVL.

This CDR3 is CASSATGLAYEQYF. CDR3 nucleotides: TGTGCCAGCTCGGCAACGGGACTAGCGTACGAGCAGTACTTC. The chain combines TRBV18 with TRBJ2-7; 10 nucleotides line up with TRBD2. Germline CDR1 KGHSH, CDR2 LQKENI. The CDR3 has 14 amino acids. Germline trimming cut 6 bases from V and 4 bases from J; bases unmatched to any gene: 6.

The rearrangement links TRBV30 to TRBJ2-2, with unresolved D. CDR1 is GTSNPN and CDR2 is SVGIG in the germline V gene (reference sequence). V lost 6 bases and J 1 base, leaving 12 bases between the germline ends. The CDR3 extends over 14 amino acids. CDR3 loop: CACKKGMNTGELFF. As DNA, the CDR3 is TGTGCCTGTAAAAAAGGGATGAACACCGGGGAGCTGTTTTTT.

V is TRBV29-1 and J is TRBJ2-7, with D tentatively TRBD2 (5 bases). CDR1 is SQVTM, CDR2 ANQGSEA, per germline. V was clipped by 1 base and J by 0 bases, with 10 bases between them. This CDR3 comprises 14 residues. The DNA of the CDR3 is TGCAGCGTTGAAGTTCCGGGAACCTCCTACGAGCAGTACTTC. Translated: CSVEVPGTSYEQYF.

This chain links TRBV5-1 with TRBJ2-5; D tentatively fits TRBD1 or TRBD2 (5 bases each). The CDR3 is 14 amino acids. The V gene lost 4 bases and the J gene lost 1 base, with 11 bases spanning the gap. Germline assignment: CDR1 SGHRS and CDR2 YFSETQ. This chain's CDR3 is CASSVGTVQETQYF. The CDR3 DNA reads as TGCGCCAGCAGCGTCGGGACGGTCCAAGAGACCCAGTACTTC. The whole variable domain, remainder taken from reference TRBV5-1 and TRBJ2-5, is KAGVTQTPRYLIKTRGQQVTLSCSPISGHRSVSWYQQTPGQGLQFLFEYFSETQRNKGNFPGRFSGRQFSNSRSEMNVSTLELGDSALYLCASSVGTVQETQYFGPGTRLLVL.

The chain joins TRBV19 to TRBJ1-2; no clear D. CDR1 and CDR2 from the germline V gene are LNHDA and SQIVND (reference sequence). This CDR3 contains 13 residues. The V gene lost 3 bases and the J gene lost 0 bases, with 5 bases spanning the gap. CDR3 in DNA: TGTGCCAGTAGTATGGGAACTAACTATGGCTACACCTTC. It encodes CASSMGTNYGYTF.

The V call is TRBV5-8, the J call TRBJ2-3; 7 bases map to TRBD1. CDR1 and CDR2 (germline): SGHTS, YDEGEE. This CDR3 has 15 residues. V was clipped by 3 bases and J by 2 bases; unmatched bases: 6. The CDR3 protein is CASSSTRGYTDTQYF. As DNA, the CDR3 is TGTGCCAGCAGCTCGACCAGGGGGTACACAGATACGCAGTATTTT.

The chain joins TRBV27 to TRBJ2-7; 12 bases line up with TRBD2. This CDR3 spans 15 amino acids. The germline gives CDR1 MNHEY, CDR2 SMNVEV (reference sequence). V shed 6 bases and J 2 bases; nucleotides not matched to a gene: 5. The CDR3 bases are TGTGCCAGCAGATCACTAGCGGGAGGAGCCTACGAGCAGTACTTC. Translation gives CASRSLAGGAYEQYF.

V usage is TRBV6-1 and J usage is TRBJ1-1; no reliable D call. V lost 5 bases to trimming and J lost 2 bases, with 12 bases between them. The CDR3 has 14 amino acids. Germline V gene lookup returns CDR1 MNHNS and CDR2 SASEGT. Written as DNA, the CDR3 is TGTGCCAGCAGTACCAAGTCAGGAAACACTGAAGCTTTCTTT. Amino acids: CASSTKSGNTEAFF.

The J gene is TRBJ2-3, the V gene TRBV7-9; maybe TRBD2 (6 bases). V was trimmed by 8 bases and J by 2 bases, leaving 17 bases between them. The CDR3 length is 15 residues. Looked up from germline, CDR1 is SEHNR and CDR2 is FQNEAQ (reference sequence). CDR3 sequence (DNA): TGTGCCAGCGTAGATCCGGGGGTAGCCACAGATACGCAGTATTTT. Protein product: CASVDPGVATDTQYF.

The chain employs TRBV2 and TRBJ2-2; 7 bases match TRBD2. From germline, CDR1 is SNHLY and CDR2 FYNNEI. The CDR3 spans 13 residues. The CDR3 coding sequence is TGTGTCACGGGGGGAGGGAACACCGGGGAGCTGTTTTTT. It codes for CVTGGGNTGELFF.

The genes are TRBV9 and TRBJ1-3; D unclear. This CDR3 contains 13 residues. Per germline, CDR1 SGDLS and CDR2 YYNGEE. V was clipped by 3 bases and J by 4 bases, with 8 bases between them. The CDR3 region has the DNA TGTGCCAGCAGCGCCCCGACGGGAAACACCATATATTTT. It is translated as CASSAPTGNTIYF. Filled out from reference TRBV9 and TRBJ1-3, the complete variable domain reads DSGVTQTPKHLITATGQRVTLRCSPRSGDLSVYWYQQSLDQGLQFLIQYYNGEERAKGNILERFSAQQFPDLHSELNLSSLELGDSALYFCASSAPTGNTIYFGEGSWLTVV.

This chain uses TRBV10-1 with TRBJ1-2; maybe TRBD1 (5 bases). The V and J ends lost 9 bases and 3 bases respectively, with 14 bases between them. The CDR3 consists of 13 residues. Germline CDR1 WNHNN, CDR2 SYGVQD (reference sequence). The CDR3 DNA reads TGCGCCAGAGTCCGGGGGGAGGACTATGGCTACACCTTC. Its translation is CARVRGEDYGYTF.